The text below deals with one T cell receptor (beta chain). Its cognate antigen has yet to be identified. Base qualities are not at hand, and no much larger clone is one base apart. Trimming removed 4 bases from V and 3 bases from J, leaving 15 bases between the germline ends. The germline V gene (reference sequence) provides CDR1 MNHEY and CDR2 SMNVEV. From the cysteine up to the phenylalanine, the CDR3 has a length of 15 residues. Here the CDR3 DNA is all that survives: 45 bases in frame from base 1. The sample comes from a study of identical twins (dated by TCRdb to about 2016). Concerning the study at large: To test whether fetal clonotypes persist, this study deep-sequenced TCR alpha and beta repertoires from monozygotic twins, from unrelated adults of various ages, and from cord blood. Replicate twin experiments were performed at different times using different library preparation protocols to rule out contamination. The research as a whole found: Fewer insertions were carried by abundant cord blood beta clonotypes; a weaker similar trend was observed in young adult naive repertoires, while no such trend was observed in memory repertoires. Out-of-frame TCR alpha sharing in monozygotic twins was systematically underestimated by recombination models, whereas sharing between unrelated individuals was in agreement with the recombination models. Compared with coincidental sharing between unrelated individuals, an excess of low generation-probability sequences was observed among out-of-frame TCR alpha sequences shared between twins. A weaker excess of twin sharing was found in beta out-of-frame sequences because the signal-to-noise ratio was lowered by fewer shared sequences. Because the same donors could not be followed over many years, conclusions were based on cross-sectional statistical analysis. Zero-insertion analyses could be partly confounded by invariant T cells such as MAIT and iNKT, although diverse VJ usage argued against such confounding for most clonotypes.

All donors were healthy Caucasians. Three pairs of female monozygotic twins, all aged roughly 18 to 29 years, were included in the twin cohort. Positive isolation kits from Invitrogen were used to isolate CD4+ and CD8+ T cell populations. Receptor amplification or capture employed 5' RACE. Sequencing used an Illumina HiSeq 2000. Template switching introduced a universal primer binding site; the final cDNA contained a unique molecular identifier, enabling accurate counting of TCR cDNA molecules. Specific primers in the conserved constant-segment region were used to synthesize first-strand cDNA for the TCR alpha and beta chains. To control for contamination, each cDNA library was double barcoded with a SMART-Mk sample barcode plus Illumina barcodes. Two successive PCR steps introduced TruSeq adapter sequences along with Illumina sample barcodes. The TCR alpha and beta cDNA libraries were sequenced on the Illumina HiSeq platform using custom primers. The paper's data handling went like this. Unique molecular identifiers were extracted from raw reads with MiGEC, and CDR3 positions were determined with MiXCR. For each individual, recombination models were inferred using an EM algorithm with the repgenHMM and IGoR tools. The tcR package in R was used for shared clonotype analysis, with sharing normalized by the product of cloneset sizes. To study raw recombination free of thymic and clonal selection effects, out-of-frame nonproductive sequences were analyzed. The public reads were reanalyzed by TCRdb: fastp trimming at Q25, MiXCR alignment, in-frame beta chains only. Each entry merges the rows of one CDR3 protein and shows their most common DNA and genes. TCRdb's processing, not the authors', yielded these V and J calls. A total of roughly 490,000 distinct CDR3 sequences appear in this sample, over 11% of them only once. Clones ranked in the top ten supply around 0.98% of the sample.

These records were also assigned to another study, of yellow fever vaccine responses in identical twins. The second study's authors report: According to the authors, the vaccine-induced T cell response in identical twins seemed to be partly convergent and partly specific to each individual. The study precisely tracked vaccine-responding T cell clones in identical twins.

The origin of this receptor is a woman under 30 in good health. In this chain, TRBV27 is recombined with TRBJ2-5; the D gene is perhaps TRBD1 or TRBD2, each of them matching over 5 bases. The sample consisted of CD4+ T cells sorted from blood. For the CDR3, the sequence is CASSSRGGQKETQYF. At the DNA level, the sequence is TGTGCCAGCAGTTCAAGGGGCGGGCAAAAAGAGACCCAGTACTTC.